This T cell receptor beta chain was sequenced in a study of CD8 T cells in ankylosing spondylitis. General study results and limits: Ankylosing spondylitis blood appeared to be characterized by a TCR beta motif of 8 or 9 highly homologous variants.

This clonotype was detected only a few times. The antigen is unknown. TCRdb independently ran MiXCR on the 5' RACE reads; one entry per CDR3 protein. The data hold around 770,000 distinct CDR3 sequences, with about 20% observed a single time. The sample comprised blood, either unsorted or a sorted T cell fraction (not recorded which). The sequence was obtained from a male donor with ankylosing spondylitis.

The CDR3 sequence is CASSWGGEANTGELFF. In DNA form, the CDR3 reads TGCGCCAGCAGCTGGGGGGGGGAGGCGAACACCGGGGAGCTGTTTTTT. V and J are TRBV4-1 and TRBJ2-2; 7 bases map to TRBD2. The J segment lost 0 bases and the V segment lost 5 bases, leaving 6 bases of the junction unmatched. Germline lookup yields CDR1 MGHRA and CDR2 YSYEKL. This CDR3 spans 16 amino acids.